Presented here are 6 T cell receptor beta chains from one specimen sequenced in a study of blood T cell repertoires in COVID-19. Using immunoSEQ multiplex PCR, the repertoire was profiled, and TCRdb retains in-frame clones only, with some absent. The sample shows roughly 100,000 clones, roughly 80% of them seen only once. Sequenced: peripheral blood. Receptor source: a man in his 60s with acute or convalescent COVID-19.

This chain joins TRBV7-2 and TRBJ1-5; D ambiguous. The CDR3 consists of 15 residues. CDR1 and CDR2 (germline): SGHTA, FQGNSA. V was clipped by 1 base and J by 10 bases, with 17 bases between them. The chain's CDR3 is CASSLDSSVRGPQHF. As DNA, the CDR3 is TGTGCCAGCAGCTTAGACTCCAGCGTCCGGGGACCCCAGCATTTT.

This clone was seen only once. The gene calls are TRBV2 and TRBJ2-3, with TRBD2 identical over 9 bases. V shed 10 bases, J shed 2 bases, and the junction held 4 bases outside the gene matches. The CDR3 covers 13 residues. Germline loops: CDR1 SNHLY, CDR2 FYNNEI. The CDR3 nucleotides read TGTGCCATCCAGCGGGAGGTCACAGATACGCAGTATTTT. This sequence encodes CAIQREVTDTQYF.

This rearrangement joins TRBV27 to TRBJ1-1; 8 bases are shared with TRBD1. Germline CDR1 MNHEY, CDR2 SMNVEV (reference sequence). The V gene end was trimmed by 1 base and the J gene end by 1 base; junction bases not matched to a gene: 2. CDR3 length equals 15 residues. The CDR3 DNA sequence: TGTGCCAGCAGTTTATTAGGACAGGGGAACACTGAAGCTTTCTTT. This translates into CASSLLGQGNTEAFF.

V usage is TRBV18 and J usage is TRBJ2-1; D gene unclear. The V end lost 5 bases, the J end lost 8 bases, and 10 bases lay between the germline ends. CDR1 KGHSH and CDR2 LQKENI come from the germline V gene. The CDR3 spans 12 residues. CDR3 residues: CASSSDTYEQFF. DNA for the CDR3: TGTGCCAGCTCATCCGACACCTATGAGCAGTTCTTC.

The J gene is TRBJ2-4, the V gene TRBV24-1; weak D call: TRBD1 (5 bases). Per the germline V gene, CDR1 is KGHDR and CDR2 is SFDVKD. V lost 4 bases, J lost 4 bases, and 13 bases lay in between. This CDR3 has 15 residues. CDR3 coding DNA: TGTGCCACCAGTGAAGCAGGGCCGGCAAAAAACATTCAGTACTTC. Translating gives CATSEAGPAKNIQYF.

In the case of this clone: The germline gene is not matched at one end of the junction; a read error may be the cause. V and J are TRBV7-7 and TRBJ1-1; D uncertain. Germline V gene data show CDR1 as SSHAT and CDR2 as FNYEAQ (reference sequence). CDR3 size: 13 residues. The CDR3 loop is CASSLSQNTEAFF. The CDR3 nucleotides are TGTGCTAGCAGCTTATCCCAGAACACTGAAGCTTTCTTT.